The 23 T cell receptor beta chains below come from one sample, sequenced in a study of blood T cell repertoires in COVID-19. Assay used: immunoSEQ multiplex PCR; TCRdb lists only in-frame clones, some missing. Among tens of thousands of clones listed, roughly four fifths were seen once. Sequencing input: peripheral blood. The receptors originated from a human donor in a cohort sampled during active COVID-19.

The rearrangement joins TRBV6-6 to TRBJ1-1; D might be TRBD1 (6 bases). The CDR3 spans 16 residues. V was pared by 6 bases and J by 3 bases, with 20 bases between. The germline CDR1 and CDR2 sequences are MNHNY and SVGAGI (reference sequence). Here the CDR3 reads CASSLTGRGEHTEAFF. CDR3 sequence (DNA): TGTGCCAGCAGCCTCACAGGGAGGGGCGAGCACACTGAAGCTTTCTTT.

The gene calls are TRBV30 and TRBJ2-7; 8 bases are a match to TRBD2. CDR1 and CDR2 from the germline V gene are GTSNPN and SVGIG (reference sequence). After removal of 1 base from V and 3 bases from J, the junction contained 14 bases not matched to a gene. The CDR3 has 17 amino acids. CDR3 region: CAWSAPTPGGANYEQYF. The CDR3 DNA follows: TGTGCCTGGAGTGCTCCGACCCCGGGGGGGGCGAACTACGAGCAGTACTTC. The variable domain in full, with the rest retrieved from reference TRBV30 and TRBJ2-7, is SQTIHQWPATLVQPVGSPLSLECTVEGTSNPNLYWYRQAAGRGLQLLFYSVGIGQISSEVPQNLSASRPQDRQFILSSKKLLLSDSGFYLCAWSAPTPGGANYEQYFGPGTRLTVT.

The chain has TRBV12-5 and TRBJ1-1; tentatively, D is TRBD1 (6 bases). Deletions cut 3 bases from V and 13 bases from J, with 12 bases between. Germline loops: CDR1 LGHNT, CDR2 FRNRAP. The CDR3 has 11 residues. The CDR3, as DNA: TGTGCTAGTGGTTTAGTCAAGGGGGTTTTCTTT. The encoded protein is CASGLVKGVFF. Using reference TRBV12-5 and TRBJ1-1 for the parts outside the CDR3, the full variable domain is DARVTQTPRHKVTEMGQEVTMRCQPILGHNTVFWYRQTMMQGLELLAYFRNRAPLDDSGMPKDRFSAEMPDATLATLKIQPSEPRDSAVYFCASGLVKGVFFGQGTRLTVV.

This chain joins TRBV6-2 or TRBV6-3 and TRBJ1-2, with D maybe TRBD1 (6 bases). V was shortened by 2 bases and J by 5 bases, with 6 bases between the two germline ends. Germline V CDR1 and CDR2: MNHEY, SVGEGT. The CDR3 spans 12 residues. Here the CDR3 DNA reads TGTGCCAGCAGTTACGGACAGTATGGCTACACCTTC. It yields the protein CASSYGQYGYTF.

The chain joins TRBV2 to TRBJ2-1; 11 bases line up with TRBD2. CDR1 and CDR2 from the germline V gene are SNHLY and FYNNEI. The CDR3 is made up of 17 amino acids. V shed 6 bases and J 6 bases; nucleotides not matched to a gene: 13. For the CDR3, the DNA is TGTGCCAGCAGCTTCGGGACTAGCGGCTCCCTTATCAATGAGCAGTTCTTC. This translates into CASSFGTSGSLINEQFF.

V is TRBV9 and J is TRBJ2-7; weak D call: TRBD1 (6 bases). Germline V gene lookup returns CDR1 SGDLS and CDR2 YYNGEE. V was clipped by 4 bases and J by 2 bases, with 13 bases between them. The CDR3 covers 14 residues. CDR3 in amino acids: CASSPQGSAYEQYF. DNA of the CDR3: TGTGCCAGCAGCCCCCAGGGGTCCGCCTACGAGCAGTACTTC.

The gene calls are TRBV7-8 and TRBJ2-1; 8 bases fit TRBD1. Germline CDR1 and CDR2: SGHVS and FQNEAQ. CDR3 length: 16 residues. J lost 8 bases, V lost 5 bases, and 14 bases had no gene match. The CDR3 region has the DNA TGTGCCAGCAGCCTCCAGCGAACAGGGGGTTCATATGAGCAGTTCTTC. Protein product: CASSLQRTGGSYEQFF.

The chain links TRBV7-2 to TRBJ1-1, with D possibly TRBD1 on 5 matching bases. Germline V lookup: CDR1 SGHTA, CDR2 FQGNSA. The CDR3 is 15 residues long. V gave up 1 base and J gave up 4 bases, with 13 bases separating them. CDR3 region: CASSLDPGKITEAFF. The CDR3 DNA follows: TGTGCCAGCAGCTTAGATCCAGGGAAGATCACTGAAGCTTTCTTT.

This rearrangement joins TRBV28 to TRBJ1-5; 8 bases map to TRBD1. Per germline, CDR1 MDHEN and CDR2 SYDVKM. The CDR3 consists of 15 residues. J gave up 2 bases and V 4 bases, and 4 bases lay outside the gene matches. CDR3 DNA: TGTGCCAGCAGTTCAGGGGGCGGGGGCAATCAGCCCCAGCATTTT. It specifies CASSSGGGGNQPQHF.

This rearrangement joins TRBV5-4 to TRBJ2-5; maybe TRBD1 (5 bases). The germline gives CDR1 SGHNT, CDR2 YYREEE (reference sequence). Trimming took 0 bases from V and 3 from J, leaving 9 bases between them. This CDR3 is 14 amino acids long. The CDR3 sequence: CASSLDRREETQYF. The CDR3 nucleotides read TGTGCCAGCAGCTTGGATCGCAGGGAAGAGACCCAGTACTTC.

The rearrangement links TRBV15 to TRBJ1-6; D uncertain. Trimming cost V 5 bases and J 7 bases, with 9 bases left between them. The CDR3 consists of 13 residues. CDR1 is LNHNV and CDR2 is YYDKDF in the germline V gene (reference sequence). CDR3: CATSQQTNSPLHF. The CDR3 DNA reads TGTGCCACCAGCCAACAGACCAATTCACCCCTCCACTTT.

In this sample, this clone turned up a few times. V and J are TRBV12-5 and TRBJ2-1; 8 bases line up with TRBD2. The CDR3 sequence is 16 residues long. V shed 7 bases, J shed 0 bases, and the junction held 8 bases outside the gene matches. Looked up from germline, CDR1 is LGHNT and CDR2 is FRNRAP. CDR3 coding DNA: TGTGCTAGTGCCATAAAGCGGGGGAACTCCTACAATGAGCAGTTCTTC. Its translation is CASAIKRGNSYNEQFF.

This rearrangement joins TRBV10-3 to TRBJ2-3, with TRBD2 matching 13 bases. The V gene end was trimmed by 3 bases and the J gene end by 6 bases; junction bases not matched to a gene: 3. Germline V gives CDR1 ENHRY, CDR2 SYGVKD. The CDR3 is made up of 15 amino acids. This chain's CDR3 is CAISDGTSGADTQYF. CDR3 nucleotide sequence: TGTGCCATCAGTGATGGGACTAGCGGGGCGGATACGCAGTATTTT.

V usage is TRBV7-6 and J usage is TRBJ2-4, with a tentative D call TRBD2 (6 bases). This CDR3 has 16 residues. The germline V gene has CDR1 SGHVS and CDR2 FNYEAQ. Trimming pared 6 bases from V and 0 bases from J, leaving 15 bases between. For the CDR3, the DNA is TGTGCCAGCAGTCTCGGGGGATCGATAGCCAAAAACATTCAGTACTTC. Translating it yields CASSLGGSIAKNIQYF.

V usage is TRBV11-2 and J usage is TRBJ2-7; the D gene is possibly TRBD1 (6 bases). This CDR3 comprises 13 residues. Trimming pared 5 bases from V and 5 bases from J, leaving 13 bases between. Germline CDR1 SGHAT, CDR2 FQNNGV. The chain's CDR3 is CASSRLGGHEQYF. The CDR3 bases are TGTGCCAGCAGCCGCCTAGGGGGACACGAGCAGTACTTC. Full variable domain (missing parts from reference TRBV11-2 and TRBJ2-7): EAGVAQSPRYKIIEKRQSVAFWCNPISGHATLYWYQQILGQGPKLLIQFQNNGVVDDSQLPKDRFSAERLKGVDSTLKIQPAKLEDSAVYLCASSRLGGHEQYFGPGTRLTVT.

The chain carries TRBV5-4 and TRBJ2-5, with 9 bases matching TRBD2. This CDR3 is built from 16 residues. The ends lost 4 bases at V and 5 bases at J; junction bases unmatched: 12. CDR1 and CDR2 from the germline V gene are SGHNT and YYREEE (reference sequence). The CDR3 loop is CASSLGGGRAAETQYF. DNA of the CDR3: TGTGCCAGCAGCCTGGGTGGCGGGAGGGCCGCCGAGACCCAGTACTTC.

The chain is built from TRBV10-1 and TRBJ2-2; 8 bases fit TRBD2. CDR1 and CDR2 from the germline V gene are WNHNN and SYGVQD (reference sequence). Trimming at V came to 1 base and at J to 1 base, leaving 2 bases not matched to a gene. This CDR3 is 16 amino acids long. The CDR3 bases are TGCGCCAGCAGTGAGTGGAGCGGGAGGAACACCGGGGAGCTGTTTTTT. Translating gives CASSEWSGRNTGELFF.

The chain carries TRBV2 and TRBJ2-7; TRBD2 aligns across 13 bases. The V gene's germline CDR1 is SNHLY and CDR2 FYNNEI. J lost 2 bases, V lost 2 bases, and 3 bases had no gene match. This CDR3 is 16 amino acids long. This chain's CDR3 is CASSESGLAGAYEQYF. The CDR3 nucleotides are TGTGCCAGCAGTGAAAGCGGACTAGCGGGAGCCTACGAGCAGTACTTC.

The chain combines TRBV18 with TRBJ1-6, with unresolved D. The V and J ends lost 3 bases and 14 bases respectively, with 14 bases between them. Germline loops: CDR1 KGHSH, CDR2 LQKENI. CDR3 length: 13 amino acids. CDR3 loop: CASSPPNAYSLHF. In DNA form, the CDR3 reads TGTGCCAGCTCACCTCCGAATGCCTACTCCCTCCACTTT. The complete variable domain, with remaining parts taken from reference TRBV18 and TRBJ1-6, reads NAGVMQNPRHLVRRRGQEARLRCSPMKGHSHVYWYRQLPEEGLKFMVYLQKENIIDESGMPKERFSAEFPKEGPSILRIQQVVRGDSAAYFCASSPPNAYSLHFGNGTRLTVT.

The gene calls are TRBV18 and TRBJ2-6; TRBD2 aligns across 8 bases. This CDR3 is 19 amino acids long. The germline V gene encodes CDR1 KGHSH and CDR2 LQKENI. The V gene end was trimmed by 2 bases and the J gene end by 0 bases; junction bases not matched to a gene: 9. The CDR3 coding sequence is TGTGCCAGCTCACCAGTGCTAGCGGGCGCTAGCTCTGGGGCCAACGTCCTGACTTTC. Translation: CASSPVLAGASSGANVLTF.

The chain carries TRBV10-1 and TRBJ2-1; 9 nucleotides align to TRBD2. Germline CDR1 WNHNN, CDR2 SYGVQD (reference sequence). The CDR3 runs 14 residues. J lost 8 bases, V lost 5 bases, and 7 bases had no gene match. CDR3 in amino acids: CASSLLAGGDEQFF. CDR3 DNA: TGCGCCAGCAGTTTACTGGCGGGAGGGGATGAGCAGTTCTTC.

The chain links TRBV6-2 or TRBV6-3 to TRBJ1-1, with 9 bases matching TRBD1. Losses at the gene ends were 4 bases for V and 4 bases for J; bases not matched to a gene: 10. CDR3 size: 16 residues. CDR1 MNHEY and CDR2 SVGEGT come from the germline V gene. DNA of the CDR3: TGTGCCAGCAGTTCGAACAGGGGGCGCGGAAGCACTGAAGCTTTCTTT. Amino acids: CASSSNRGRGSTEAFF.

CDR3 coding DNA: TGCAGCGCTACGACAGGGCTCACAGATACGCAGTATTTT. Protein: CSATTGLTDTQYF. The chain couples TRBV29-1 to TRBJ2-3; the match to TRBD1 covers 7 bases. From germline, CDR1 is SQVTM and CDR2 ANQGSEA. The V gene end was trimmed by 7 bases and the J gene end by 2 bases; junction bases not matched to a gene: 6. The CDR3 covers 13 residues.